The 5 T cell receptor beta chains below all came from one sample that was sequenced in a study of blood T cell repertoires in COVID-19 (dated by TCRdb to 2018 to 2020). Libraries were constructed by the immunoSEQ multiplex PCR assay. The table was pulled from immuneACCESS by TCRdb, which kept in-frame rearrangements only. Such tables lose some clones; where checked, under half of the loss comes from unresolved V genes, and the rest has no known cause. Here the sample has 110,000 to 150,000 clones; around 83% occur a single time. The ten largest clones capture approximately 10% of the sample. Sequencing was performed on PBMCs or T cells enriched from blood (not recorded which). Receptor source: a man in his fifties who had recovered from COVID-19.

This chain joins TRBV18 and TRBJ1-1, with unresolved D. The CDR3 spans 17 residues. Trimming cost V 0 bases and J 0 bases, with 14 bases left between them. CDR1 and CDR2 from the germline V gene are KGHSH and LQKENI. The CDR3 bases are TGTGCCAGCTCACCACCTCAACAGAGTACCATGAACACTGAAGCTTTCTTT. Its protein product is CASSPPQQSTMNTEAFF.

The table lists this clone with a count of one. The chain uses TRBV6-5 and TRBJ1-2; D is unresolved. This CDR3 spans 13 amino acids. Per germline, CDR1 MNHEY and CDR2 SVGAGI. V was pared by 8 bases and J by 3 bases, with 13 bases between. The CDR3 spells CASHRDTYYGYTF. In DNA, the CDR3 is TGTGCCAGCCACAGAGACACCTACTATGGCTACACCTTC.

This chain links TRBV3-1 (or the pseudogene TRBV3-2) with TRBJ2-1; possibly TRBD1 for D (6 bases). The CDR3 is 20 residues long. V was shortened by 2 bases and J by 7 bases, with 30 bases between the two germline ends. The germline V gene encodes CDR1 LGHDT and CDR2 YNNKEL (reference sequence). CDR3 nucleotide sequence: TGTGCCAGCAGCCAACGGGCGTCCGGACCGAGACAGGCCTTTAAGAATGAGCAGTTCTTC. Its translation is CASSQRASGPRQAFKNEQFF.

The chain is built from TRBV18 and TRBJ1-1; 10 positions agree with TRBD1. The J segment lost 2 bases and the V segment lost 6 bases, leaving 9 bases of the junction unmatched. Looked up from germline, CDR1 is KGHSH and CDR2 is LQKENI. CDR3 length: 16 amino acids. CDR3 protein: CASSWDRGLTNTEAFF. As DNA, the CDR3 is TGTGCCAGCTCGTGGGACAGGGGCCTTACCAACACTGAAGCTTTCTTT.

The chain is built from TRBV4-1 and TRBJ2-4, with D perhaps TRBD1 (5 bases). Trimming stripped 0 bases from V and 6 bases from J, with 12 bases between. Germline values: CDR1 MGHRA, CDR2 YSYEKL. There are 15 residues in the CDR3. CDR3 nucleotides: TGCGCCAGCAGCCAAGATTTAACAGGATCAAACATTCAGTACTTC. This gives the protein CASSQDLTGSNIQYF.